Here is one TCR beta chain with its context. This CDR3 spans 13 amino acids. The germline CDR1 and CDR2 sequences are MNHEY and SVGAGI. Trimming shortened V by 7 bases and J by 5 bases, and 14 bases separated the two germline ends. This entry belongs to a study of blood T cell repertoires in COVID-19. Study-wide context: Sites across the United States, Italy and Spain contributed samples from acute and convalescent COVID-19.

Everyone who took part was about 18 to 89 years old, and they came from roughly 25 US areas. Participant-reported clinical history was the basis for cohort assignment. The repertoire was sequenced with immunoSEQ multiplex PCR; TCRdb's copy has only in-frame clones and lacks some. The repertoire includes 470,000 or so clones, nearly 90% of them detected once, and under 2.5% sits in the top ten. This clonotype originated in a young woman with acute COVID-19. The sequencing input was PBMCs or T cells enriched from blood (not recorded which). The V and J genes are TRBV6-5 and TRBJ2-5; possibly TRBD2 for D (5 bases). CDR3 protein: CASTLAGRETQYF. CDR3 coding DNA: TGTGCCAGCACCCTCGCGGGCCGGGAGACCCAGTACTTC.